This note documents a single TCR beta chain sequence. This receptor's antigen is unknown. Base qualities are missing; no much larger clone stands one base away. Enrolling through a virtual design, the prospective study's participants ranged in age from roughly 18 to 100 years and lived across some 23 United States geographic areas. To assign participants to cohorts, the prospective study relied on clinical history that participants themselves reported in a screening survey and a study questionnaire. Exposed participants were defined as having been in contact with someone with a PCR-confirmed or clinician-diagnosed COVID-19 case within 2 weeks of study entry. In the prospective study, mobile phlebotomists collected whole blood, serum and a nasopharyngeal or oropharyngeal swab from each participant. Additional blood draws and questionnaires over a roughly two-month period could optionally be provided by prospective study participants. Blood samples from the prospective study were shipped frozen or at room temperature prior to DNA extraction.

The sample belongs to a study of blood T cell repertoires in COVID-19 (dated by TCRdb to about 2020). At the level of the whole study: The collaborator samples originated in the United States, Italy and Spain and spanned the acute and convalescent phases of COVID-19. The material from the prospective study consisted of cDNA or gDNA derived from T cells, B-cell-depleted T cells, or PBMCs. The dataset comprised deeply sampled blood TCRbeta repertoires from subjects exposed to, actively infected with, or recovered from COVID-19. A freely available public database, intended as a resource for researchers studying the immune response to SARS-CoV-2, is where the repertoires were released. The samples were drawn from two sources: the first 160 participants of the ongoing ImmuneRACE study, and 1,254 subjects contributed by 6 global collaborators. A de-identified subject ID, COVID-19 status, age in years and sex were almost always included in the sample metadata. Where available, HLA class I and class II types were obtained from metadata supplied by the sample provider rather than from assay-based typing. The research as a whole found: How much clinical and demographic metadata was included differed by source and by participant, and the metadata was provided uncurated.

The CDR3 contains 13 residues, cysteine and phenylalanine counted. Only CDR3 DNA remains: 39 bases, in frame from the first base. From the germline V gene (reference sequence), CDR1 is SEHNR and CDR2 is FQNEAQ. Trimming accounts for 3 bases at V and 5 bases at J, while the number of junction bases matched to no gene is 1. The immunoSEQ Assay, a bias-controlled multiplex PCR, was used to amplify TCRbeta CDR3 regions from genomic DNA. The authors' pipeline ran thus. Nucleated cell counts per sample were estimated from amplification of reference gene primers within the assay. To quantify the absolute abundance of each unique TCRbeta CDR3 rearrangement, sequence reads were collapsed and filtered. Productive Simpson clonality was computed per sample as the square root of Simpson's diversity index over productive rearrangements. TCRdb re-hosts the immuneACCESS table, in-frame sequences only. Its copies lack some clones; in the studies checked, an unresolved V gene accounts for under half of them, and the cause for the rest is not known. D and trimming come from the DNA, and the V and J calls and clone size come from that table. For this sample the table gives hundreds of thousands of clones, of which roughly 85% were detected only once. The ten largest clones take up about 3.6% of the sample.

The receptor was isolated from a woman aged 35 to 49 who had been exposed to COVID-19. Rearrangement joined TRBV7-9 to TRBJ1-5; 7 bases in the middle match TRBD1. The sequencing sample was made of PBMCs or T cells enriched from blood (not recorded which). CDR3 loop: CASSFGTDQPQHF. The nucleotides read TGTGCCAGCAGCTTTGGGACAGATCAGCCCCAGCATTTT.